This is a list of T cell receptor beta chains from one sample in a study of beta chain features in type 1 diabetes. The repertoire was sequenced with immunoSEQ multiplex PCR; TCRdb's copy has only in-frame clones and lacks some. The sample yields about 710,000 clones, about an eighth seen once. Sequencing was carried out using naive CD4+ T cells from blood. Source of these receptors: a man between 18 and 35 years old with type 1 diabetes. CDR3s include the opening cysteine and the closing phenylalanine or tryptophan. The D gene is left open where the match is weak. A clone size is listed for some rows: how often the clone was seen (once, few, many), or a class if it is expanded.

v_gene: TRBV25-1
d_gene: TRBD1
j_gene: TRBJ1-1
abundance: -
CDR3nt: TGTGCCAGCAGGGGTGGACAGGGGGCAAACACTGAAGCTTTCTTT
CDR3aa: CASRGGQGANTEAFF

v_gene: TRBV6-5
d_gene: TRBD1
j_gene: TRBJ1-2
abundance: -
CDR3nt: TGTGCCAGCAGTATCGCTCCGGGACAGAGCTGGGGCTACACCTTC
CDR3aa: CASSIAPGQSWGYTF

v_gene: TRBV4-3
d_gene: TRBD2
j_gene: TRBJ2-1
abundance: -
CDR3nt: TGCGCCAGCAGCCAAGCCCTAGCGGGGGGGCCCACTAGCTCCTACAATGAGCAGTTCTTC
CDR3aa: CASSQALAGGPTSSYNEQFF

v_gene: TRBV5-1
d_gene: -
j_gene: TRBJ2-1
abundance: -
CDR3nt: TGCGCCAGCAGCTTGACAGGGAATACCTACAATGAGCAGTTCTTC
CDR3aa: CASSLTGNTYNEQFF

v_gene: TRBV5-6
d_gene: -
j_gene: TRBJ2-1
abundance: -
CDR3nt: TGTGCCAGCAGCTTGAGTAGGAATGAGCAGTTCTTC
CDR3aa: CASSLSRNEQFF

v_gene: TRBV5-1
d_gene: TRBD2
j_gene: TRBJ2-1
abundance: once
CDR3nt: TGCGCCAGCAGCCCACTTTCTAGCGGGAGTTTGAATGAGCAGTTCTTC
CDR3aa: CASSPLSSGSLNEQFF

v_gene: TRBV7-9
d_gene: TRBD1
j_gene: TRBJ1-2
abundance: -
CDR3nt: TGTGCCAGCAGCCCTCAGGGGGGCAACTATGGCTACACCTTC
CDR3aa: CASSPQGGNYGYTF

v_gene: TRBV7-9
d_gene: TRBD2
j_gene: TRBJ2-3
abundance: -
CDR3nt: TGTGCCAGCACCCGCGGGGGGCAAGATACGCAGTATTTT
CDR3aa: CASTRGGQDTQYF

v_gene: TRBV5-1
d_gene: -
j_gene: TRBJ2-1
abundance: -
CDR3nt: TGCGCCAGCAGCCTAGGGACGGCGGGGAATGAGCAGTTCTTC
CDR3aa: CASSLGTAGNEQFF

v_gene: TRBV11-2
d_gene: -
j_gene: TRBJ1-2
abundance: -
CDR3nt: TGTGCCAGCAGCTCTACCAGACAGAACTATGGCTACACCTTC
CDR3aa: CASSSTRQNYGYTF

v_gene: TRBV5-6
d_gene: -
j_gene: TRBJ2-1
abundance: few
CDR3nt: TGTGCCAGCAGCCCAATCAGCTCTAGTAGGTCCTACAATGAGCAGTTCTTC
CDR3aa: CASSPISSSRSYNEQFF

v_gene: TRBV5-1
d_gene: -
j_gene: TRBJ1-2
abundance: few
CDR3nt: TGCGCCAGCAGCTTAGGGGCAGGGGCTAACTATGGCTACACCTTC
CDR3aa: CASSLGAGANYGYTF

v_gene: TRBV4-1
d_gene: -
j_gene: TRBJ2-1
abundance: -
CDR3nt: TGCGCCAGCAGCCAAGTACCTCCAACCTACAATGAGCAGTTCTTC
CDR3aa: CASSQVPPTYNEQFF

v_gene: TRBV10-3
d_gene: -
j_gene: TRBJ1-5
abundance: -
CDR3nt: TGTGCCATCAGTGACCCGACAGTCCATCAGCCCCAGCATTTT
CDR3aa: CAISDPTVHQPQHF

v_gene: TRBV7-9
d_gene: -
j_gene: TRBJ1-1
abundance: few
CDR3nt: TGTGCCAGCAGCTTACACTGGAACACTGAAGCTTTCTTT
CDR3aa: CASSLHWNTEAFF

v_gene: TRBV27
d_gene: TRBD1
j_gene: TRBJ1-2
abundance: -
CDR3nt: TGTGCCAGCAGTTTATACAGGGGCTATGGCTACACCTTC
CDR3aa: CASSLYRGYGYTF

v_gene: TRBV4-2
d_gene: -
j_gene: TRBJ1-2
abundance: few
CDR3nt: TGTGCCAGCAGCCAATTCTACGAGAGTGGCTACACCTTC
CDR3aa: CASSQFYESGYTF

v_gene: TRBV27
d_gene: TRBD2
j_gene: TRBJ2-1
abundance: -
CDR3nt: TGTGCCAGCCTACTGCGGGCTAGCGGGGACTACAATGAGCAGTTCTTC
CDR3aa: CASLLRASGDYNEQFF

v_gene: TRBV18
d_gene: -
j_gene: TRBJ2-7
abundance: few
CDR3nt: TGTGCCAGCTCACCACGAAAGGGGAACTCCTACGAGCAGTACTTC
CDR3aa: CASSPRKGNSYEQYF

v_gene: TRBV15
d_gene: -
j_gene: TRBJ2-1
abundance: -
CDR3nt: TGTGCCACCAGCAGCCTGGGGGGGCCCAATGAGCAGTTCTTC
CDR3aa: CATSSLGGPNEQFF

v_gene: TRBV7-2
d_gene: TRBD2
j_gene: TRBJ2-1
abundance: -
CDR3nt: TGTGCCAGCAGCCGGGGCGGGAGGTTCTACAATGAGCAGTTCTTC
CDR3aa: CASSRGGRFYNEQFF

v_gene: TRBV7-9
d_gene: -
j_gene: TRBJ2-5
abundance: -
CDR3nt: TGTGCCAGCAGCTTAGGAACAGGAGAGACCCAGTACTTC
CDR3aa: CASSLGTGETQYF

v_gene: TRBV7-6
d_gene: -
j_gene: TRBJ1-2
abundance: -
CDR3nt: TGTGCCAGCAGCTTACAACAGGGACCGGAGGGCTACACCTTC
CDR3aa: CASSLQQGPEGYTF

v_gene: TRBV5-1
d_gene: -
j_gene: TRBJ1-5
abundance: -
CDR3nt: TGCGCCAGCAGCTGGGACTCCAAGGACCAGCCCCAGCATTTT
CDR3aa: CASSWDSKDQPQHF

v_gene: TRBV9
d_gene: TRBD2
j_gene: TRBJ2-3
abundance: few
CDR3nt: TGTGCCAGCAGCGTAGTTGGGGACTACCGCACAGATACGCAGTATTTT
CDR3aa: CASSVVGDYRTDTQYF

v_gene: TRBV5-1
d_gene: -
j_gene: TRBJ1-1
abundance: -
CDR3nt: TGCGCCAGCAGCTTGGCCGCGGCCGAGGAACGGAGAAACACTGAAGCTTTCTTT
CDR3aa: CASSLAAAEERRNTEAFF

v_gene: TRBV19
d_gene: -
j_gene: TRBJ2-6
abundance: -
CDR3nt: TGTGCCAGTTCAGGGGCGCAAGCTATTGGGGCCAACGTCCTGACTTTC
CDR3aa: CASSGAQAIGANVLTF

v_gene: TRBV2
d_gene: TRBD1
j_gene: TRBJ1-2
abundance: -
CDR3nt: TGTGCCAGCAGTGAAACGGGACAGCTGGGGTATGGCTACACCTTC
CDR3aa: CASSETGQLGYGYTF

v_gene: TRBV4-1
d_gene: -
j_gene: TRBJ2-2
abundance: -
CDR3nt: TGCGCCAGCAGCCCCAATGTCATCACCGGGGAGCTGTTTTTT
CDR3aa: CASSPNVITGELFF

v_gene: TRBV7-9
d_gene: -
j_gene: TRBJ1-1
abundance: few
CDR3nt: TGTGCCAGCAGTCTTCAGACGGTACGCACTGAAGCTTTCTTT
CDR3aa: CASSLQTVRTEAFF

v_gene: TRBV5-1
d_gene: -
j_gene: TRBJ2-7
abundance: few
CDR3nt: TGCGCCAGCAGCTCAGGACAGAGTTACGAGCAGTACTTC
CDR3aa: CASSSGQSYEQYF

v_gene: TRBV19
d_gene: -
j_gene: TRBJ2-1
abundance: few
CDR3nt: TGTGCCAGTAGCCCTGAGAGGGGACGGTCCTACAATGAGCAGTTCTTC
CDR3aa: CASSPERGRSYNEQFF

v_gene: TRBV9
d_gene: TRBD1
j_gene: TRBJ1-6
abundance: -
CDR3nt: TGTGCCAGCAGCGCCCGGACAGGGGCTACACCCCTCCACTTT
CDR3aa: CASSARTGATPLHF

v_gene: TRBV10-3
d_gene: TRBD1
j_gene: TRBJ1-2
abundance: -
CDR3nt: TGTGCCATCAGTGCGTCTCAGGGACAGGGAAGAAATGGCTACACCTTC
CDR3aa: CAISASQGQGRNGYTF

v_gene: TRBV4-1
d_gene: -
j_gene: TRBJ1-5
abundance: few
CDR3nt: TGCGCCAGCAGCCAGAACCGGGCCAGAGGGCAGCCCCAGCATTTT
CDR3aa: CASSQNRARGQPQHF

v_gene: TRBV28
d_gene: TRBD1
j_gene: TRBJ2-1
abundance: few
CDR3nt: TGTGCCAGCATTTCTAGGACAGGGGGCTCCTACAATGAGCAGTTCTTC
CDR3aa: CASISRTGGSYNEQFF

v_gene: TRBV11-2
d_gene: -
j_gene: TRBJ2-7
abundance: -
CDR3nt: TGTGCCAGCAGCTTAGACAGGGGCGCCGAGCAGTACTTC
CDR3aa: CASSLDRGAEQYF

v_gene: TRBV7-2
d_gene: -
j_gene: TRBJ1-2
abundance: -
CDR3nt: TGTGCCAGCAGCGGGATCGGGCAGGGGAACTATGGCTACACCTTC
CDR3aa: CASSGIGQGNYGYTF

v_gene: TRBV5-1
d_gene: TRBD2
j_gene: TRBJ2-1
abundance: few
CDR3nt: TGCGCCAGCAGCTTGGTAGCGGGGGGCAGGAATGAGCAGTTCTTC
CDR3aa: CASSLVAGGRNEQFF

v_gene: TRBV7-2
d_gene: -
j_gene: TRBJ2-1
abundance: few
CDR3nt: TGTGCCAGCAGATTTCAAGCCGAAAACAATGAGCAGTTCTTC
CDR3aa: CASRFQAENNEQFF

v_gene: TRBV9
d_gene: TRBD1
j_gene: TRBJ2-5
abundance: -
CDR3nt: TGTGCCAGCAGCCCCCGGACCGGGACAGGGAGGGAGACCCAGTACTTC
CDR3aa: CASSPRTGTGRETQYF

v_gene: TRBV20-1
d_gene: -
j_gene: TRBJ2-5
abundance: few
CDR3nt: TGCAGTGCCTTAGCTTTGGAGACCCAGTACTTC
CDR3aa: CSALALETQYF

v_gene: TRBV5-4
d_gene: -
j_gene: TRBJ1-2
abundance: -
CDR3nt: TGTGCCAGCAGCCTAAGGGACAAAGGCTACACCTTC
CDR3aa: CASSLRDKGYTF

v_gene: TRBV29-1
d_gene: TRBD2
j_gene: TRBJ2-1
abundance: -
CDR3nt: TGCAGCGTTGCCTTTGCGGGAGGACACAATGAGCAGTTCTTC
CDR3aa: CSVAFAGGHNEQFF

v_gene: TRBV7-6
d_gene: -
j_gene: TRBJ1-1
abundance: few
CDR3nt: TGTGCCAGCAGCTTCCAGGGTATGAACACTGAAGCTTTCTTT
CDR3aa: CASSFQGMNTEAFF

v_gene: TRBV7-2
d_gene: -
j_gene: TRBJ1-6
abundance: -
CDR3nt: TGTGCCAGCAGCAATGAGACGCTTAGTTGGCCCCTCCACTTT
CDR3aa: CASSNETLSWPLHF

v_gene: TRBV6-1
d_gene: TRBD1
j_gene: TRBJ2-7
abundance: few
CDR3nt: TGTGCCACCTCCGGGACAGGGGGCGCTGGGCAGTACTTC
CDR3aa: CATSGTGGAGQYF